The clone carrying this T cell receptor (beta chain) occurred many times. The entry originates in a study of lung T cells in sarcoidosis with Löfgren's syndrome. At the level of the study: Repertoire analyses centered on Löfgren's syndrome patients.

TCRdb called the reads again in MiXCR, with one record for every CDR3 protein. The sample shows 4,000 or so distinct CDR3 sequences, 20% to 25% of them seen only once. The sample taken for sequencing was CD4+ T cells from bronchoalveolar lavage. The receptor was derived from a human donor with sarcoidosis (Löfgren's syndrome or another form), or a control subject (not recorded which).

CDR3 sequence (DNA): TGTGCCAGCAGCGCGGCTCGTCAGGGAGTGGGAAAACTGTTTTTT. This codes for CASSAARQGVGKLFF. This chain uses TRBV5-6 with TRBJ1-4; D might be TRBD1 (5 bases). From germline, CDR1 is SGHDT and CDR2 YYEEEE. This CDR3 has 15 residues. The ends were cut back, 4 bases at V and 10 bases at J, with 20 bases in the middle.